Sequencing of this TCR beta chain was carried out in a study of response to subunit inactivated influenza vaccine. The germline CDR1 and CDR2 sequences are MNHEY and SVGAGI. This CDR3 is built from 14 residues. V gave up 4 bases and J gave up 9 bases, with 16 bases separating them. TCRdb reanalysed the RT-PCR reads using MiXCR and keeps one entry per CDR3 protein. The sample consists of a few hundred thousand distinct CDR3 sequences, 14% of them appearing once. This clonotype came up a few times. The clonotype was recovered from a man aged 45-65 years who received an inactivated influenza vaccine. The sample in question was PBMCs from blood, obtained approximately 13 days after vaccination. The chain is built from TRBV6-5 and TRBJ2-1, with D possibly matching TRBD1 (6 bases). The CDR3: CASSSLQGSSEQFF. Here the CDR3 DNA reads TGTGCCAGCAGTTCCCTACAGGGTAGCTCTGAGCAGTTCTTC.